A single sample gave rise to the 21 T cell receptor beta chains below, sequenced in a study of OX40 agonist ivuxolimab in advanced cancers. The data were produced by immunoSEQ multiplex PCR, yet TCRdb's version contains in-frame clones alone and is incomplete. Among 65,000 to 75,000 clones listed, 87% were seen once. The source was CD4+ or CD8+ T cells sorted from blood, collected in a trial of the OX40 agonist ivuxolimab. The receptors here all came from an adult with an advanced solid tumor such as melanoma, head and neck, liver or kidney cancer.

The chain couples TRBV7-6 to TRBJ1-4; D is undetermined. Germline V gives CDR1 SGHVS, CDR2 FNYEAQ. Trimming pared 0 bases from V and 3 bases from J, leaving 8 bases between. The CDR3 is 15 residues long. The CDR3 coding sequence is TGTGCCAGCAGCTTAGCGCCCCGGTCTAATGAAAAACTGTTTTTT. It encodes CASSLAPRSNEKLFF.

V gene TRBV28 combines with J gene TRBJ2-7, with 9 bases aligning to TRBD1. The trim removed 6 bases at V and 7 bases at J, leaving 10 bases unmatched. Germline CDR1 and CDR2: MDHEN and SYDVKM. The CDR3 totals 14 residues. CDR3 protein: CASRYGRDRAEQYF. The DNA for the CDR3 is TGTGCCAGCAGGTATGGCCGGGACAGGGCGGAGCAGTACTTC.

V and J are TRBV2 and TRBJ1-2; TRBD1 is a possible D gene (6 bases). This CDR3 is built from 14 residues. Trimming pared 4 bases from V and 4 bases from J, leaving 13 bases between. The V gene's germline CDR1 is SNHLY and CDR2 FYNNEI. The CDR3 DNA reads TGTGCCAGCAGTGTGACCAAGGGGGGCTATGGCTACACCTTC. Translated, it gives CASSVTKGGYGYTF. The full variable domain, in which reference TRBV2 and TRBJ1-2 provide the parts outside the CDR3, is EPEVTQTPSHQVTQMGQEVILRCVPISNHLYFYWYRQILGQKVEFLVSFYNNEISEKSEIFDDQFSVERPDGSNFTLKIRSTKLEDSAMYFCASSVTKGGYGYTFGSGTRLTVV.

This clone was picked up one time. The chain is built from TRBV28 and TRBJ2-3, with 10 bases fitting TRBD1. Germline V gives CDR1 MDHEN, CDR2 SYDVKM. The CDR3 is 18 amino acids. The V segment lost 7 bases and the J segment 3 bases; nucleotides outside the gene matches: 16. The DNA of the CDR3 is TGTGCCAGCATACCCACGGTGAGAGGACAGGGGGGAACAGATACGCAGTATTTT. This gives the protein CASIPTVRGQGGTDTQYF.

The chain is built from TRBV28 and TRBJ2-3, with D perhaps TRBD1 (6 bases). CDR3 length equals 12 residues. The germline V gene has CDR1 MDHEN and CDR2 SYDVKM. V lost 7 bases, J lost 4 bases, and 9 bases lay in between. Written as DNA, the CDR3 is TGTGCCAGCAACCCAGGGGCAGATACGCAGTATTTT. This sequence encodes CASNPGADTQYF.

This clone was detected once. The identical CDR3 is also encoded by other nucleotide sequences in the sample. The chain is built from TRBV4-2 and TRBJ2-1; the D is unclear. In germline, CDR1 is LGHNA, CDR2 YNFKEQ. The V gene lost 0 bases and the J gene lost 1 base, with 4 bases spanning the gap. The CDR3 consists of 14 residues. The CDR3 loop is CASSQDPSYNEQFF. Here the CDR3 DNA reads TGTGCCAGCAGCCAAGATCCGTCCTACAATGAGCAGTTCTTC.

Remarks on this clone: This specimen includes other DNA sequences encoding the same CDR3. The chain couples TRBV19 to TRBJ2-7; 8 bases are shared with TRBD1. This CDR3 region has 14 residues. From germline, CDR1 is LNHDA and CDR2 SQIVND (reference sequence). The V segment lost 2 bases and the J segment 6 bases; nucleotides outside the gene matches: 6. CDR3: CASSISGQAPEQYF. The CDR3 DNA reads as TGTGCCAGTAGTATATCGGGACAGGCCCCCGAGCAGTACTTC.

This clone was found once. The chain employs TRBV19 and TRBJ2-5; D is uncertain. V lost 3 bases, J lost 4 bases, and 12 bases lay in between. Germline lookup yields CDR1 LNHDA and CDR2 SQIVND (reference sequence). The CDR3 runs 14 residues. DNA of the CDR3: TGTGCCAGTAGTATCGGTTCCCCCCCAGAGACCCAGTACTTC. This gives the protein CASSIGSPPETQYF.

The rearrangement uses TRBV29-1 and TRBJ1-1; 7 positions match TRBD1. There are 15 residues in the CDR3. Per germline, CDR1 SQVTM and CDR2 ANQGSEA. V was clipped by 6 bases and J by 3 bases; unmatched bases: 13. The CDR3 sequence: CSVIGGGLTYTEAFF. CDR3 sequence (DNA): TGCAGCGTGATAGGGGGCGGGCTGACCTACACTGAAGCTTTCTTT. The full variable domain, in which reference TRBV29-1 and TRBJ1-1 provide the parts outside the CDR3, is SAVISQKPSRDICQRGTSLTIQCQVDSQVTMMFWYRQQPGQSLTLIATANQGSEATYESGFVIDKFPISRPNLTFSTLTVSNMSPEDSSIYLCSVIGGGLTYTEAFFGQGTRLTVV.

V is TRBV4-1 and J is TRBJ2-1; no clear D. V was trimmed by 0 bases and J by 0 bases, leaving 12 bases between them. The CDR3 length is 17 residues. The germline V gene has CDR1 MGHRA and CDR2 YSYEKL. This CDR3 is CASSQDRVTGSYNEQFF. CDR3 in DNA: TGCGCCAGCAGCCAAGATCGGGTGACCGGCTCCTACAATGAGCAGTTCTTC.

This rearrangement joins TRBV28 to TRBJ1-5; tentative D call: TRBD1 (5 bases). The CDR3 is made up of 13 amino acids. CDR1 is MDHEN and CDR2 is SYDVKM in the germline V gene. V lost 5 bases and J lost 5, with 10 bases in between. The DNA for the CDR3 is TGTGCCAGCAGTACCCCGGGACATCAGCCCCAGCATTTT. Translating gives CASSTPGHQPQHF.

The CDR3 region has the DNA TGTGCCAGCAGTCGGGACAGCCAGAGTCCAAACTATGGCTACACCTTC. Residues: CASSRDSQSPNYGYTF. V and J are TRBV6-4 and TRBJ1-2; 7 bases are a match to TRBD1. Germline V CDR1 and CDR2: MRHNA, SNTAGT. With V trimmed by 5 bases and J by 2 bases, 11 bases remained unmatched. The CDR3 sequence is 16 residues long.

This clone appeared once. This rearrangement joins TRBV19 to TRBJ1-1; TRBD1 is a possible D gene (5 bases). Per germline, CDR1 LNHDA and CDR2 SQIVND (reference sequence). V was clipped by 3 bases and J by 4 bases, with 12 bases between them. The CDR3 is made up of 14 amino acids. CDR3 sequence reads: CASSISRAITEAFF. In nucleotides, the CDR3 is TGTGCCAGTAGTATTTCCAGGGCGATCACTGAAGCTTTCTTT.

The V and J genes are TRBV28 and TRBJ2-7; 9 bases are shared with TRBD1. With V trimmed by 5 bases and J by 5 bases, 13 bases remained unmatched. CDR1 MDHEN and CDR2 SYDVKM come from the germline V gene. The CDR3 is 16 residues long. CDR3 DNA: TGTGCCAGCAGTGAGGCTCCGGGACAGGGTACTCACGAGCAGTACTTC. Translated: CASSEAPGQGTHEQYF.

The chain links TRBV14 to TRBJ2-3; tentatively, D is TRBD1 or TRBD2 (6 bases each). The CDR3 consists of 17 residues. Germline-derived CDR1 and CDR2 are SGHDN and FVKESK. V shed 2 bases and J shed 0 bases, with 15 bases lying between them. CDR3 loop: CASSQLGGTTSTDTQYF. The DNA for the CDR3 is TGTGCCAGCAGCCAACTAGGCGGGACAACGAGCACAGATACGCAGTATTTT.

The chain combines TRBV11-2 with TRBJ2-5; D gene ambiguous. The germline V and J ends were trimmed by 3 bases and 2 bases, with 10 bases remaining between them. Germline lookup yields CDR1 SGHAT and CDR2 FQNNGV. The CDR3 consists of 14 residues. The CDR3: CASSFTGIQETQYF. DNA for the CDR3: TGTGCCAGCAGCTTTACCGGAATACAAGAGACCCAGTACTTC.

The genes are TRBV7-6 and TRBJ2-1; the D gene is possibly TRBD1 (6 bases). V dropped 5 bases and J dropped 2 bases, with 19 bases sitting between them. Looked up from germline, CDR1 is SGHVS and CDR2 is FNYEAQ. The CDR3 consists of 17 residues. The CDR3 protein is CASSLNPGTSTYNEQFF. The CDR3 bases are TGTGCCAGCAGCCTAAATCCCGGGACAAGTACCTACAATGAGCAGTTCTTC.

This chain connects TRBV6-1 to TRBJ2-7; 10 bases are a match to TRBD1. Germline V gene data show CDR1 as MNHNS and CDR2 as SASEGT. This CDR3 region has 18 residues. With V trimmed by 4 bases and J by 1 base, 13 bases remained unmatched. This chain's CDR3 is CASSALSGGQGFSYEQYF. CDR3 sequence (DNA): TGTGCCAGCAGTGCCCTCTCCGGGGGACAGGGGTTTTCCTACGAGCAGTACTTC.

This chain joins TRBV9 and TRBJ2-7; D might be TRBD1 (5 bases). The germline gives CDR1 SGDLS, CDR2 YYNGEE. The CDR3 runs to 13 residues. Trimming removed 0 bases at V and 6 bases at J, with 10 bases between. The CDR3 coding sequence is TGTGCCAGCAGCGTAGCCCCAACAGGCGAGCAGTACTTC. Translation gives CASSVAPTGEQYF.

On this clone: An end of the junction does not agree with germline; a read error may underlie this. This chain joins TRBV4-2 and TRBJ2-7; a possible D gene is TRBD1 (5 bases). This CDR3 is built from 14 residues. Per the germline V gene, CDR1 is LGHNA and CDR2 is YNFKEQ. CDR3 protein: CASSQGSAGMSGDF. The CDR3 DNA reads TGTGCCAGCAGCCAAGGATCGGCAGGGATGAGTGGGGACTTC.

The chain is built from TRBV28 and TRBJ1-2; the match to TRBD1 covers 9 bases. CDR1 MDHEN and CDR2 SYDVKM come from the germline V gene. The junction had 11 bases not matched to a gene; V was cut back by 4 bases and J by 2 bases. The CDR3 is made up of 17 amino acids. DNA of the CDR3: TGTGCCAGCAGTTCACCGGGACAGGGATATAGAAACTATGGCTACACCTTC. This sequence encodes CASSSPGQGYRNYGYTF.